A single sample is the source of the 32 T cell receptor beta chains below, sequenced in a study of cytomegalovirus exposure and HLA in healthy donors. The PCR contained 60 Vbeta and 13 Jbeta primers. Produced via immunoSEQ multiplex PCR; TCRdb's table is partial and in-frame only. The listing contains about 96,000 clones. Material: PBMCs. All receptors derive from a woman in her thirties in good health and CMV-seronegative.

The rearrangement uses TRBV27 and TRBJ2-5; 7 bases fit TRBD1. Trimming took 1 base from V and 0 from J; bases not matched to a gene: 11. The CDR3 spans 18 residues. Germline CDR1 reads MNHEY; CDR2 reads SMNVEV (reference sequence). The CDR3: CASSLYPPAGGNQETQYF. The CDR3 DNA is TGTGCCAGCAGTTTATACCCCCCCGCAGGGGGTAACCAAGAGACCCAGTACTTC.

V is TRBV5-4 and J is TRBJ1-2; TRBD1 aligns across 7 bases. CDR3 size: 15 residues. The V and J ends lost 0 bases and 0 bases, in that order; junction bases with no gene match: 2. Germline CDR1 is SGHNT and CDR2 is YYREEE (reference sequence). For the CDR3, the DNA is TGTGCCAGCAGCTTGGGGGGGACAGCTAACTATGGCTACACCTTC. Amino acids: CASSLGGTANYGYTF. The whole variable domain, remainder taken from reference TRBV5-4 and TRBJ1-2, is ETGVTQSPTHLIKTRGQQVTLRCSSQSGHNTVSWYQQALGQGPQFIFQYYREEENGRGNFPPRFSGLQFPNYSSELNVNALELDDSALYLCASSLGGTANYGYTFGSGTRLTVV.

The rearrangement links TRBV5-6 to TRBJ1-2; TRBD1 might be the D (5 bases). Trimming stripped 0 bases from V and 4 bases from J, with 10 bases between. The CDR3 sequence is 14 residues long. Looked up from germline, CDR1 is SGHDT and CDR2 is YYEEEE. The CDR3 loop is CASSLERGVYGYTF. CDR3 DNA sequence: TGTGCCAGCAGCTTGGAAAGGGGCGTCTATGGCTACACCTTC.

V is TRBV29-1 and J is TRBJ1-2; TRBD1 is a possible D gene (6 bases). Germline loops: CDR1 SQVTM, CDR2 ANQGSEA. Trimming pared 4 bases from V and 4 bases from J, leaving 13 bases between. This CDR3 is 13 amino acids long. The DNA of the CDR3 is TGCAGCGTTGGGGACATTGGGGGCTATGGCTACACCTTC. The encoded protein is CSVGDIGGYGYTF.

The chain uses TRBV6-1 and TRBJ2-3, with 8 bases fitting TRBD2. V dropped 6 bases and J dropped 3; count of bases not matched to a gene: 8. The germline V gene encodes CDR1 MNHNS and CDR2 SASEGT. The CDR3 totals 15 residues. This CDR3 reads CASRLSGEGTDTQYF. The DNA of the CDR3 is TGTGCCAGCAGGCTTAGCGGGGAGGGGACAGATACGCAGTATTTT.

V usage is TRBV30 and J usage is TRBJ1-3; TRBD1 matches 7 bases. V shed 0 bases and J 0 bases; nucleotides not matched to a gene: 5. CDR1 is GTSNPN, CDR2 SVGIG, per germline (reference sequence). The CDR3 has 16 amino acids. The CDR3 spells CAWSVWDSGSGNTIYF. In nucleotides, the CDR3 is TGTGCCTGGAGTGTTTGGGACAGTGGCTCTGGAAACACCATATATTTT.

V is TRBV27 and J is TRBJ2-7, with TRBD1 matching over 7 bases. The V gene's germline CDR1 is MNHEY and CDR2 SMNVEV (reference sequence). V lost 2 bases and J lost 2; bases outside the gene matches: 9. The CDR3 loop spans 16 amino acids. CDR3 amino acids: CASSLIGGTEPYEQYF. In DNA, the CDR3 is TGTGCCAGCAGTTTAATCGGTGGGACAGAACCCTACGAGCAGTACTTC.

CDR3 in amino acids: CASSRGSEQYF. The CDR3 DNA follows: TGTGCCAGCAGCCGAGGGAGCGAGCAGTACTTC. V usage is TRBV14 and J usage is TRBJ2-7, with D perhaps matching TRBD2 (5 bases). The germline gives CDR1 SGHDN, CDR2 FVKESK. V was clipped by 4 bases and J by 6 bases, with 7 bases between them. This CDR3 is built from 11 residues.

The chain employs TRBV9 and TRBJ1-3; a weak D match, TRBD1 (5 bases). Germline V gene sequence: CDR1 SGDLS, CDR2 YYNGEE. The CDR3 is made up of 17 amino acids. The ends were cut back, 3 bases at V and 0 bases at J, with 16 bases in the middle. CDR3 sequence reads: CASSAYRDGGSGNTIYF. CDR3 nucleotide sequence: TGTGCCAGCAGCGCGTACCGGGACGGGGGCTCTGGAAACACCATATATTTT. Variable domain in full (rest from reference TRBV9 and TRBJ1-3): DSGVTQTPKHLITATGQRVTLRCSPRSGDLSVYWYQQSLDQGLQFLIQYYNGEERAKGNILERFSAQQFPDLHSELNLSSLELGDSALYFCASSAYRDGGSGNTIYFGEGSWLTVV.

J is TRBJ2-1 and V is TRBV6-1, with 13 bases aligning to TRBD2. V was pared by 7 bases and J by 6 bases, with 6 bases of the junction left unmatched. Germline V gene data show CDR1 as MNHNS and CDR2 as SASEGT. This CDR3 spans 15 amino acids. As DNA, the CDR3 is TGTGCCAGCATCCAACTAGCGGGAGGGCCCAATGAGCAGTTCTTC. It specifies CASIQLAGGPNEQFF.

The chain uses TRBV10-1 and TRBJ2-7; D remains unclear. Germline V gives CDR1 WNHNN, CDR2 SYGVQD (reference sequence). This CDR3 is 11 amino acids long. The germline V and J ends were trimmed by 4 bases and 1 base, with 2 bases remaining between them. The CDR3 reads CASSVSYEQYF. CDR3 sequence (DNA): TGCGCCAGCAGTGTATCCTACGAGCAGTACTTC.

The chain carries TRBV27 and TRBJ2-2, with 14 bases aligning to TRBD2. Germline V lookup: CDR1 MNHEY, CDR2 SMNVEV (reference sequence). The CDR3 covers 17 residues. V was clipped by 4 bases and J by 7 bases; unmatched bases: 8. The CDR3: CASSSETSGRGFGELFF. The CDR3 nucleotides are TGTGCCAGCAGTTCCGAGACTAGCGGGAGGGGGTTCGGGGAGCTGTTTTTT.

The chain combines TRBV13 with TRBJ1-1; D is unclear. From germline, CDR1 is PRHDT and CDR2 FYEKMQ (reference sequence). The CDR3 consists of 12 residues. The germline V and J ends were trimmed by 4 bases and 1 base, with 4 bases remaining between them. CDR3 in amino acids: CASSYSNTEAFF. CDR3 in DNA: TGTGCCAGCAGCTACTCGAACACTGAAGCTTTCTTT.

The J gene is TRBJ2-7, the V gene TRBV5-5, with 9 nucleotides matching TRBD2. This CDR3 region has 15 residues. Losses at the gene ends were 1 base for V and 2 bases for J; bases not matched to a gene: 4. The germline V gene encodes CDR1 SGHKS and CDR2 YYEKEE (reference sequence). CDR3 bases: TGTGCCAGCAGCTTGAGACTAGCGGACACCTACGAGCAGTACTTC. Translating it yields CASSLRLADTYEQYF. Supplemented by reference TRBV5-5 and TRBJ2-7, the full variable domain reads DAGVTQSPTHLIKTRGQQVTLRCSPISGHKSVSWYQQVLGQGPQFIFQYYEKEERGRGNFPDRFSARQFPNYSSELNVNALLLGDSALYLCASSLRLADTYEQYFGPGTRLTVT.

V and J are TRBV9 and TRBJ1-5; TRBD1 might be the D (5 bases). Germline V gene lookup returns CDR1 SGDLS and CDR2 YYNGEE. The ends were cut back, 0 bases at V and 4 bases at J, with 8 bases in the middle. This CDR3 is 14 amino acids long. The CDR3 coding sequence is TGTGCCAGCAGCGTAGGGGGCAGTAATCAGCCCCAGCATTTT. As protein: CASSVGGSNQPQHF.

CDR3 amino acids: CASSQDTEAFF. CDR3 DNA: TGCGCCAGCAGCCAGGACACTGAAGCTTTCTTT. The V gene is TRBV5-1, the J gene TRBJ1-1; D gene ambiguous. V was clipped by 4 bases and J by 3 bases, with 4 bases between them. Germline CDR1 SGHRS, CDR2 YFSETQ. The CDR3 sequence is 11 residues long.

The rearrangement links TRBV19 to TRBJ2-1, with 9 bases fitting TRBD2. The germline CDR1 and CDR2 sequences are LNHDA and SQIVND (reference sequence). V was pared by 0 bases and J by 7 bases, with 10 bases of the junction left unmatched. The CDR3 is 17 amino acids. The CDR3 sequence is CASSIDLGSGGQNEQFF. CDR3 bases: TGTGCCAGTAGTATAGATCTAGGGAGCGGGGGGCAGAATGAGCAGTTCTTC. The full variable domain, in which reference TRBV19 and TRBJ2-1 provide the parts outside the CDR3, is DGGITQSPKYLFRKEGQNVTLSCEQNLNHDAMYWYRQDPGQGLRLIYYSQIVNDFQKGDIAEGYSVSREKKESFPLTVTSAQKNPTAFYLCASSIDLGSGGQNEQFFGPGTRLTVL.

The chain uses TRBV25-1 and TRBJ2-2; 7 bases align to TRBD1. Trimming cost V 5 bases and J 3 bases; bases outside gene matches: 3. The V gene's germline CDR1 is MGHDK and CDR2 SYGVNS. This CDR3 contains 14 residues. The CDR3 sequence is CASSPQGYTGELFF. The CDR3 DNA is TGTGCCAGCAGTCCACAGGGGTACACCGGGGAGCTGTTTTTT.

The V gene is TRBV7-9, the J gene TRBJ1-5; D remains unclear. The CDR3 totals 13 residues. CDR1 SEHNR and CDR2 FQNEAQ come from the germline V gene (reference sequence). Trimming took off 7 bases at V and 7 bases at J, with 14 bases between the two ends. The CDR3 bases are TGTGCCAGCACCGGGTCATCCGCACAGCCCCAGCATTTT. It encodes CASTGSSAQPQHF.

V is TRBV10-3 and J is TRBJ2-3; 8 bases are a match to TRBD1. J gave up 6 bases and V 2 bases, and 10 bases lay outside the gene matches. This CDR3 spans 16 amino acids. Germline lookup yields CDR1 ENHRY and CDR2 SYGVKD. CDR3 in amino acids: CAISEEPGTGRDTQYF. The CDR3 nucleotides are TGTGCCATCAGTGAGGAACCCGGGACAGGTCGGGATACGCAGTATTTT.

The chain combines TRBV15 with TRBJ2-1; D unresolved. V was clipped by 6 bases and J by 9 bases, with 15 bases between them. CDR1 and CDR2 (germline): LNHNV, YYDKDF (reference sequence). This CDR3 spans 13 amino acids. As DNA, the CDR3 is TGTGCCACCAGTGCTATCCTAAGTTTTGAGCAGTTCTTC. It is translated as CATSAILSFEQFF.

The rearrangement links TRBV28 to TRBJ2-1; D may be TRBD1 (6 bases). With 5 bases removed from V and 0 bases from J, the gap between germline ends came to 26 bases. Germline V gene sequence: CDR1 MDHEN, CDR2 SYDVKM. CDR3 length: 20 residues. DNA for the CDR3: TGTGCCAGCAGTGTAGTCTCCAAACAGGGTAACACGAGCTCCTACAATGAGCAGTTCTTC. Its protein is CASSVVSKQGNTSSYNEQFF.

The genes are TRBV5-1 and TRBJ2-6; TRBD2 is a possible D gene (5 bases). The CDR3 is 16 amino acids. Trimming took off 4 bases at V and 0 bases at J, with 11 bases between the two ends. Germline V CDR1 and CDR2: SGHRS, YFSETQ. The CDR3 DNA is TGCGCCAGCAGCCGGGGTCCGGACTCTGGGGCCAACGTCCTGACTTTC. As protein: CASSRGPDSGANVLTF.

The rearrangement joins TRBV11-2 to TRBJ1-6; D is uncertain. This CDR3 is 12 amino acids long. Germline lookup yields CDR1 SGHAT and CDR2 FQNNGV. Trimming left V 3 bases short and J 9 bases short, with 6 bases between. The CDR3 nucleotides are TGTGCCAGCAGCTTCGAGGGTTCACCCCTCCACTTT. It specifies CASSFEGSPLHF.

This chain connects TRBV7-3 to TRBJ2-5; 9 bases are shared with TRBD1. From germline, CDR1 is SGHTA and CDR2 FQGTGA. This CDR3 contains 15 residues. Unmatched junction bases numbered 7, after V lost 4 bases and J lost 4 bases. The CDR3 nucleotides are TGTGCCAGCAGCTCTACAGGGGGCGCGACAGAGACCCAGTACTTC. Translating gives CASSSTGGATETQYF.

The chain's CDR3 is CASSLDRQTPSTDTQYF. In nucleotides, the CDR3 is TGCGCCAGCAGCTTGGACAGACAAACGCCCTCCACAGATACGCAGTATTTT. The rearrangement joins TRBV5-1 to TRBJ2-3; D is ambiguous. Per germline, CDR1 SGHRS and CDR2 YFSETQ. The CDR3 spans 17 residues. The V and J ends lost 0 bases and 2 bases respectively, with 16 bases between them.

The chain is built from TRBV14 and TRBJ2-2; D not certain. Germline assignment: CDR1 SGHDN and CDR2 FVKESK. CDR3 size: 14 residues. Trimming removed 1 base from V and 1 base from J, with 4 bases in between. The CDR3: CASSQVMNTGELFF. Here the CDR3 DNA reads TGTGCCAGCAGCCAAGTAATGAACACCGGGGAGCTGTTTTTT.

The chain combines TRBV29-1 with TRBJ2-7, with 7 bases that match TRBD2. V lost 8 bases and J lost 1; bases outside the gene matches: 5. Germline CDR1 reads SQVTM; CDR2 reads ANQGSEA. CDR3 length: 12 amino acids. CDR3: CSFTSASYEQYF. DNA for the CDR3: TGCAGCTTCACTAGCGCATCCTACGAGCAGTACTTC.

The chain uses TRBV4-1 and TRBJ2-4; possibly TRBD2 for D (6 bases). This CDR3 is built from 18 residues. V was cut by 0 bases and J by 0 bases, with 15 bases left in between. The germline V gene has CDR1 MGHRA and CDR2 YSYEKL. CDR3 nucleotides: TGCGCCAGCAGCCAAGACGTTAAGCGGGCACTAGCCAAAAACATTCAGTACTTC. Protein: CASSQDVKRALAKNIQYF.

The rearrangement links TRBV7-9 to TRBJ1-4; perhaps TRBD1 as D (5 bases). The V and J ends lost 5 bases and 5 bases respectively, with 15 bases between them. The length of the CDR3 is 15 residues. Germline V CDR1 and CDR2: SEHNR, FQNEAQ (reference sequence). This CDR3 is CASSGGERRNEKLFF. The CDR3 DNA reads TGTGCCAGCAGCGGGGGGGAACGGCGGAATGAAAAACTGTTTTTT. The entire variable domain, with the rest obtained from reference TRBV7-9 and TRBJ1-4, is as follows: DTGVSQNPRHKITKRGQNVTFRCDPISEHNRLYWYRQTLGQGPEFLTYFQNEAQLEKSRLLSDRFSAERPKGSFSTLEIQRTEQGDSAMYLCASSGGERRNEKLFFGSGTQLSVL.

The rearrangement uses TRBV14 and TRBJ1-1, with D possibly TRBD1 on 6 matching bases. V was clipped by 3 bases and J by 3 bases, with 20 bases between them. The CDR3 loop spans 17 amino acids. Germline V CDR1 and CDR2: SGHDN, FVKESK. The CDR3 here is CASSHLRGRRGDTEAFF. The CDR3 DNA reads as TGTGCCAGCAGCCACCTCAGGGGCCGCCGGGGGGACACTGAAGCTTTCTTT.

The CDR3 DNA sequence: TGTGCCAGTAAACTAGCGGGACCCAATGAGCAGTTCTTC. Translation gives CASKLAGPNEQFF. The chain has TRBV19 and TRBJ2-1, with TRBD2 identical over 10 bases. With 7 bases clipped from V and 6 bases from J, the junction kept 3 bases outside the gene matches. Germline assignment: CDR1 LNHDA and CDR2 SQIVND (reference sequence). This CDR3 comprises 13 residues.